This T cell receptor beta chain was captured by sequencing in a study of long-term antiretroviral therapy in people with HIV (dated by TCRdb to 2022 to 2024). Study-level background: The earliest samples were collected approximately a decade before the 2015 WHO recommendation for immediate ART, a period when ART was typically delayed until CD4 counts fell. Whether ART initiation and durable HIV suppression were associated with changes in peripheral blood TRB repertoire composition and diversity was tested in a retrospective serial study. A total of fewer than 250 cryopreserved PBMC samples came from 25 to 35 adults with confirmed HIV infection and were collected serially over a mean of about 6 years (range 1-12). Eleven of the 30 participants with HIV were female. No cross-contamination during QIAcube processing turned up in test extractions that ran a monoclonal T-cell line alongside about 30 polyclonal samples. Findings and caveats that apply to the study as a whole: HIV repertoires had narrower CDR3 length ranges than controls, and the network structure suggested an antigen-experienced repertoire that shifted only slightly toward naive after ART. Because pre-ART samples had limited cell numbers, profiling was done on unsorted PBMC rather than on sorted CD4+ and CD8+ T cells. The samples span the years 2004 to 2017, and the ART regimens used may be less effective than current regimens. Owing to limited PBMC availability, only the TCR beta chain was sequenced, without alpha chain pairing. Expanded TRB clones identified before ART initiation dominated the repertoire across all time points, though the dominance fluctuated and decreased in many PLHIV after ART. No data were available on ART adherence, viral resistance or therapy changes, limiting inferences about post-ART repertoire changes. A significant increase in TRB diversity was found to be associated with ART initiation, although TRB diversity was observed to remain significantly below that of transplant donor controls even after long-term ART.

The immunoSEQ hsTCRB v3.0 assay was used at survey level resolution for TRB variable region sequencing. TRB sequencing targeted a depth of about 40,000-50,000 T-cell genomes per sample. TRB libraries were pooled and sequenced on an Illumina MiSeq using a v3 150-cycle kit. The paper's data handling went like this. Analysis of repertoires was carried out in R inside a reproducible Nextflow workflow spanning QC, data transformation and analysis. Custom analyses were implemented in LymphoSeq2, an R package for AIRR-Seq data exploration. Four samples that produced fewer than 5000 total TRB sequences were removed, so approximately 190 HIV repertoires were analyzed. Among the roughly 180 retained HIV repertoires, 55 to 60 were collected before ART initiation and around 130 after ART initiation. Repertoires were downsampled to 5000 TRB nucleotide sequences, with summary statistics averaged over 100 downsampling iterations. TRB sequences were retained for analysis only if CDR3 regions of at least seven amino acids were present. A Shannon entropy-derived clonality score and the Gini coefficient were used to measure diversity. Repertoire networks linked the top 5000 CDR3 amino acid sequences whenever two sequences differed by an edit distance of one. GLIPH2 predicted antigen specificity groups and MHC restriction for TRB CDR3 amino acid sequences. To flag known associations with CMV, EBV, HIV or tissue antigens, CDR3 amino acid sequences were compared against VDJdb and McPAS-TCR. Pre-ART, post-ART and control groups were compared with Wilcoxon signed-rank tests and Holm-Bonferroni correction. The table was pulled from immuneACCESS by TCRdb, which kept in-frame rearrangements only. Such tables lose some clones; where checked, under half of the loss comes from unresolved V genes, and the rest has no known cause. The DNA was the basis for D and trimming; V, J and clone size are from that table. Counted in this sample were tens of thousands of clones; more than 80% of them appeared once. Around 5.5% of the sample is taken by the ten largest.

As regards this clone: This receptor's antigen is unknown. Nothing much larger sits one base from this clone, and base qualities are not available.

V is pared back by 8 bases and J by 1 base, with 11 bases lying between the germline termini. There are 13 amino acids in the CDR3, from cysteine to phenylalanine inclusive. Only the CDR3 DNA stays, 39 bases, in frame from base 1. CDR1 is given as MDHEN and CDR2 as SYDVKM, both from the germline V gene. To be included, a participant needed at least one PBMC sample from before ART initiation plus at least two post-ART samples. Every participant with HIV received treatment in the United States of America. Before DNA extraction, cryopreserved samples of roughly 1-10 million PBMC were thawed and washed. At the time of the earliest PBMC sample for each participant with HIV, ages ranged from about 20 to 55 years. PBMC samples from each participant spanned 1-4 timepoints before ART initiation and 2-8 timepoints after ART initiation, with a median of 7 samples. Serial HIV viral load, CD4+ T-cell count, ART history and demographic data were obtained for every participant. Genomic DNA was extracted from unsorted PBMC with a Qiagen kit on a QIAcube, processed in batches of 12 samples.

The sequencing used unsorted PBMCs, collected 3.4 years after starting antiretroviral therapy. The TCR comes from a man aged 30 to 39 with HIV. The rearranged segments are TRBV28 and TRBJ1-1; the D gene is not confidently resolved. The CDR3: CASVVIPNTEAFF. Read as DNA, the sequence is TGTGCCAGCGTTGTGATCCCGAACACTGAAGCTTTCTTT. Where the CDR3 stops, the reference TRBV28 and TRBJ1-1 genes take over; the full variable domain is DVKVTQSSRYLVKRTGEKVFLECVQDMDHENMFWYRQDPGLGLRLIYFSYDVKMKEKGDIPEGYSVSREKKERFSLILESASTNQTSMYLCASVVIPNTEAFFGQGTRLTVV.